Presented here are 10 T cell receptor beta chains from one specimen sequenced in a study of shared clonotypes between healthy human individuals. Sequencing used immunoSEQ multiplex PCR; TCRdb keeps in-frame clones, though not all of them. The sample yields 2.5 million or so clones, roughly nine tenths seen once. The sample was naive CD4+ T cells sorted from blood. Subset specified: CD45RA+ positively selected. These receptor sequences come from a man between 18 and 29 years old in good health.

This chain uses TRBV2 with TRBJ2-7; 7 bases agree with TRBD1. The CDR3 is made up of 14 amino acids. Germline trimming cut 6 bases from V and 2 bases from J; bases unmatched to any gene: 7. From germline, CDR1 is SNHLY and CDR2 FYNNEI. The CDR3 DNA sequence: TGTGCCAGCAGACAAACAGGGGATACCTACGAGCAGTACTTC. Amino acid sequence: CASRQTGDTYEQYF.

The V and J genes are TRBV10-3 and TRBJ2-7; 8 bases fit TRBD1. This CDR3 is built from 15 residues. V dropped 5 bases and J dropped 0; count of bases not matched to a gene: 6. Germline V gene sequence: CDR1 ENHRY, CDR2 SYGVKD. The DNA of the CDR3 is TGTGCCATCAGTCGGACAGGGCTAAGCTCCTACGAGCAGTACTTC. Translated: CAISRTGLSSYEQYF.

CDR3 loop: CATRGTGTPYEQYF. CDR3 coding DNA: TGTGCCACCCGAGGGACAGGTACTCCCTACGAGCAGTACTTC. The V and J genes are TRBV6-5 and TRBJ2-7; 8 bases line up with TRBD1. V lost 10 bases and J lost 2; bases outside the gene matches: 10. The CDR3 is 14 residues long. Germline V CDR1 and CDR2: MNHEY, SVGAGI.

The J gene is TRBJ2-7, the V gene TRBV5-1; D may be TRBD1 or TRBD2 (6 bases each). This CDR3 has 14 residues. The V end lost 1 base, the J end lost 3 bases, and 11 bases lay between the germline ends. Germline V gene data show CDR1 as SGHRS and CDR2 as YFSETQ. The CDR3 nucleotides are TGCGCCAGCAGCTTGTTCGGGGGCGTCTACGAGCAGTACTTC. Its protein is CASSLFGGVYEQYF.

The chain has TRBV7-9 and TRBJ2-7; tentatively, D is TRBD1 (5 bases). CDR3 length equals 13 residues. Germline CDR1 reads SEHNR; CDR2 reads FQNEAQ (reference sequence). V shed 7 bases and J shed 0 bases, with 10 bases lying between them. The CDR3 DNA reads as TGTGCCAGCAAAAACGACAGCTCCTACGAGCAGTACTTC. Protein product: CASKNDSSYEQYF.

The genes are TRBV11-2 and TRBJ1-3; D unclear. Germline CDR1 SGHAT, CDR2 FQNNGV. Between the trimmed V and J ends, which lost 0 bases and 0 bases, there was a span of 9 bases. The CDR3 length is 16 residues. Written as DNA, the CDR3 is TGTGCCAGCAGCTTAGATACCAGTTACTCTGGAAACACCATATATTTT. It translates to CASSLDTSYSGNTIYF.

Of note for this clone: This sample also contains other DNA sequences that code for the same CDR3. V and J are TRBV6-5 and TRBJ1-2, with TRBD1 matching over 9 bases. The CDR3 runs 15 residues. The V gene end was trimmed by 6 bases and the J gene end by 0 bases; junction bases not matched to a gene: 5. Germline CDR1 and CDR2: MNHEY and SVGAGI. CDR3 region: CASSRGDRANYGYTF. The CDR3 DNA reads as TGTGCCAGCAGCCGGGGGGACAGGGCTAACTATGGCTACACCTTC.

The CDR3 is CASSSLQETQYF. CDR3 in DNA: TGTGCCAGCTCATCACTCCAAGAGACCCAGTACTTC. V is TRBV18 and J is TRBJ2-5; D gene uncertain. Trimming stripped 5 bases from V and 1 base from J, with 5 bases between. Germline assignment: CDR1 KGHSH and CDR2 LQKENI. The CDR3 is made up of 12 amino acids.

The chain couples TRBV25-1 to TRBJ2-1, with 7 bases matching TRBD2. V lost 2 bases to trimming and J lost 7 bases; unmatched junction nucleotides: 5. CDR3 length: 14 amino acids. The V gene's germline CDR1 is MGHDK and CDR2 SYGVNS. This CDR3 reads CASSEPGTINEQFF. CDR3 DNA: TGTGCCAGCAGTGAACCCGGGACTATTAATGAGCAGTTCTTC.

The CDR3 reads CASGLVAGGGQPQHF. The CDR3, as DNA: TGTGCTAGTGGTTTGGTCGCGGGCGGGGGGCAGCCCCAGCATTTT. This sequence joins TRBV12-5 and TRBJ1-5; possibly TRBD1 for D (5 bases). This CDR3 is built from 15 residues. In germline, CDR1 is LGHNT, CDR2 FRNRAP. Deletions cut 0 bases from V and 7 bases from J, with 13 bases between.